This is a list of T cell receptor beta chains from one sample in a study of blood T cell repertoires in COVID-19. Generated by immunoSEQ multiplex PCR, the TCRdb table keeps only in-frame clones and is missing some. The table lists just under 95,000 clones, 75% to 85% of them singletons, with around 17% in the top ten. Sequenced material: peripheral blood. These receptors all come from a human donor in a cohort sampled during active COVID-19. Each CDR3 is given without its conserved first and last residue. The order of the fields is J gene, V gene, CDR3 protein.

TRBJ2-3,TRBV5-6,ASSPGTSGATQY
TRBJ1-2,TRBV28,ASSWGQGDYGYT
TRBJ2-3,TRBV3-1/TRBV3-2,ASSQELAVTDTQY
TRBJ2-7,TRBV19,ASSTGQGVYEQY
TRBJ2-5,TRBV7-2,ASSLARVSGRATETQY
TRBJ2-6,TRBV2,ASKLLISGANVLT
TRBJ1-1,TRBV24-1,ATQDSMNTEAF
TRBJ2-2,TRBV6-6,ASRTAGVAGELF
TRBJ1-1,TRBV6-5,ASSPGRGVAEAF
TRBJ2-7,TRBV7-8,ASTLLQISYEQY
TRBJ2-4,TRBV19,ASSIGVGQGALC
TRBJ2-7,TRBV7-6,ASSADRGGREQY
TRBJ2-1,TRBV29-1,SNTSGRGHEQF